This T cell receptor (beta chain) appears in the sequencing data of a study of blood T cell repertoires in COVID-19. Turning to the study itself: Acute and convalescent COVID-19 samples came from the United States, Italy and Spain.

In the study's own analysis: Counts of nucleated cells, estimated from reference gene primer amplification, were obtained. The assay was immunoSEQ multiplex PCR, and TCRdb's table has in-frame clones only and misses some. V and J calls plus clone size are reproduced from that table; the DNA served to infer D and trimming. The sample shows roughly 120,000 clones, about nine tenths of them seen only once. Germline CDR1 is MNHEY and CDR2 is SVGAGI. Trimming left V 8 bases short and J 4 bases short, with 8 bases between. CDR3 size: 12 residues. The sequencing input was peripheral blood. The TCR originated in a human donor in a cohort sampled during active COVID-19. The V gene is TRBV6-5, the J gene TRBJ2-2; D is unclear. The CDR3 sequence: CASAILTGELFF. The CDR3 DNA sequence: TGTGCCAGCGCGATACTCACCGGGGAGCTGTTTTTT.